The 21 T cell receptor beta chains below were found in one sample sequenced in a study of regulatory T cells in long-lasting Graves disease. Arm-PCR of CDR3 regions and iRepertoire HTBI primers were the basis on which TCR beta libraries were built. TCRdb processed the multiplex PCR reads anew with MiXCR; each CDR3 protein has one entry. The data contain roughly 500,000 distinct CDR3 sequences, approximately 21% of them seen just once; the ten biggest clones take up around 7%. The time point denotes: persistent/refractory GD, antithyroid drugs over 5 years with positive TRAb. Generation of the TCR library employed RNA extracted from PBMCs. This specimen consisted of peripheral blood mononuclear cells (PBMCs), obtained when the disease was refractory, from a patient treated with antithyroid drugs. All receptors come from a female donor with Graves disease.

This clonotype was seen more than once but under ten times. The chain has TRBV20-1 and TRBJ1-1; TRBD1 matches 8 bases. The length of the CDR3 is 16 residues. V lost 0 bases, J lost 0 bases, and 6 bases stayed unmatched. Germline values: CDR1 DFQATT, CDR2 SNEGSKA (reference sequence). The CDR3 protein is CSARDSTGGVNTEAFF. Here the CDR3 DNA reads TGCAGTGCTAGAGATTCCACAGGGGGGGTGAACACTGAAGCTTTCTTT.

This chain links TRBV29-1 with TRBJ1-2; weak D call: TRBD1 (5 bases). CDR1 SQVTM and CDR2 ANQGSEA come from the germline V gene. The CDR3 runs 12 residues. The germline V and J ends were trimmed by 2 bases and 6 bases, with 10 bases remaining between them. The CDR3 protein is CSVESGMDGYTF. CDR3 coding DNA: TGCAGCGTTGAATCAGGGATGGATGGCTACACCTTC.

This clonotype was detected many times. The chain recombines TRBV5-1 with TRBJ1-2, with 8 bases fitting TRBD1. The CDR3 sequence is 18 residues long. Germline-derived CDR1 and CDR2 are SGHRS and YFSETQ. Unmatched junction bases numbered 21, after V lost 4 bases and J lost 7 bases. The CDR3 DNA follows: TGCGCCAGCAGCCCGGCAGGACAGGGAAATTCGATGGTTCCTGGCTACACCTTC. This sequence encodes CASSPAGQGNSMVPGYTF.

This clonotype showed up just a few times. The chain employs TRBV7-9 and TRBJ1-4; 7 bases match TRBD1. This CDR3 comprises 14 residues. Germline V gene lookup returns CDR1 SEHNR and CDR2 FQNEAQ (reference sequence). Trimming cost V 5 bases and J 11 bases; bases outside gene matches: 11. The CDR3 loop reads CASSQIDREMKLFF. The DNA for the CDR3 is TGTGCCAGCAGCCAAATCGACAGGGAGATGAAACTGTTTTTT.

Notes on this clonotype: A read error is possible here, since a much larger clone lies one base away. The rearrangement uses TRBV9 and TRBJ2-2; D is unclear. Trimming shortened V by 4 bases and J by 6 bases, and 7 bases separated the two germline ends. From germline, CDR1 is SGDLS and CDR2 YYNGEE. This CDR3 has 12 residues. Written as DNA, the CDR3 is TGTGCCAGCAGCATTAACCCCGGGGAGCTGTTTTTT. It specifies CASSINPGELFF.

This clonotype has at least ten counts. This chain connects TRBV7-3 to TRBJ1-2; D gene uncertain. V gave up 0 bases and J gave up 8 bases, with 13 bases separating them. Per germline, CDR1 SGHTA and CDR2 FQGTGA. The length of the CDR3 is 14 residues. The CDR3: CASSLTSDPRGYTF. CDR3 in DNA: TGTGCCAGCAGCTTAACATCTGACCCCCGCGGCTACACCTTC.

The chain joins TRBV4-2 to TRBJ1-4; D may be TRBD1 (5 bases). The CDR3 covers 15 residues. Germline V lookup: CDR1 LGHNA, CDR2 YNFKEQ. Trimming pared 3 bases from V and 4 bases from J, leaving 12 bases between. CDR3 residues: CASSHQGRFNEKLFF. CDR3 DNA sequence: TGTGCCAGCAGCCACCAGGGACGGTTTAATGAAAAACTGTTTTTT.

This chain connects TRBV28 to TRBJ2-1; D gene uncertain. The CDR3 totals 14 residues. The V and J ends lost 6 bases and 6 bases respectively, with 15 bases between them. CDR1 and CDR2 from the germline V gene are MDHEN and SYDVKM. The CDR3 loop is CASRPFLTFNEQFF. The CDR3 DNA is TGTGCCAGCAGACCTTTCCTAACCTTCAATGAGCAGTTCTTC. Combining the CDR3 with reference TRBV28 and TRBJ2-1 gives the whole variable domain DVKVTQSSRYLVKRTGEKVFLECVQDMDHENMFWYRQDPGLGLRLIYFSYDVKMKEKGDIPEGYSVSREKKERFSLILESASTNQTSMYLCASRPFLTFNEQFFGPGTRLTVL.

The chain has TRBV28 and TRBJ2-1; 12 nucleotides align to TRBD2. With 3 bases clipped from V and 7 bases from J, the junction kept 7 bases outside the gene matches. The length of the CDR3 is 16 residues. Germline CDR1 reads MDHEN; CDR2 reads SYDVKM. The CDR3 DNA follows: TGTGCCAGCAGTTTCCCCCTAGCGGGAGGGCCAAATGAGCAGTTCTTC. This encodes CASSFPLAGGPNEQFF.

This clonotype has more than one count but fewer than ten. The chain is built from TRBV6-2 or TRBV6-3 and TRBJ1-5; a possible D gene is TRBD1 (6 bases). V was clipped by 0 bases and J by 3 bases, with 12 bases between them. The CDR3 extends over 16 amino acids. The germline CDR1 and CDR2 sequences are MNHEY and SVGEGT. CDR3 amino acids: CASSYSGRGLNQPQHF. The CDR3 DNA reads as TGTGCCAGCAGTTACTCTGGCAGGGGTCTCAATCAGCCCCAGCATTTT.

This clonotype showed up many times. The CDR3 here is CASSLRQYSNQPQHF. CDR3 DNA: TGTGCCAGCAGTTTGAGGCAATATAGCAATCAGCCCCAGCATTTT. The chain employs TRBV12-3 or TRBV12-4 and TRBJ1-5, with D uncertain. Trimming cost V 3 bases and J 0 bases, with 9 bases left between them. The CDR3 is 15 amino acids.

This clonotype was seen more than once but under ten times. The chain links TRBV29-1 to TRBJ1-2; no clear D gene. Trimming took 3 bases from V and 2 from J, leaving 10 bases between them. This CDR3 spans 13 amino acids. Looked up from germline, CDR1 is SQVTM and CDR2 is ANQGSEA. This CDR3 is CSVEEPSNYGYTF. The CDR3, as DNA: TGCAGCGTTGAGGAGCCCAGCAACTATGGCTACACCTTC.

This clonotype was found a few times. CDR3 DNA sequence: TGTGCCAGCAGTCTAACAATCTCTCTGCGGGACGACTCCTACGAGCAGTACTTC. Translating gives CASSLTISLRDDSYEQYF. The chain combines TRBV11-1 with TRBJ2-7; TRBD2 might be the D (6 bases). This CDR3 contains 18 residues. V lost 6 bases and J lost 0, with 24 bases in between. Germline CDR1 and CDR2: SGHAT and FQDESV (reference sequence).

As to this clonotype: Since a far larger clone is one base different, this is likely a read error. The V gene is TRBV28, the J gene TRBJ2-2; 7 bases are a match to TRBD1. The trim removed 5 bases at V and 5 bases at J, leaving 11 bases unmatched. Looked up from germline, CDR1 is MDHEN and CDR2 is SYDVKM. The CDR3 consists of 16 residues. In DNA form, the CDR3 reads TGTGCCAGCAGTGATCCTGACAGGGTGGCGACCGGGGAGCTGTTTTTT. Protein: CASSDPDRVATGELFF. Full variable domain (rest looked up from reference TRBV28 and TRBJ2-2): DVKVTQSSRYLVKRTGEKVFLECVQDMDHENMFWYRQDPGLGLRLIYFSYDVKMKEKGDIPEGYSVSREKKERFSLILESASTNQTSMYLCASSDPDRVATGELFFGEGSRLTVL.

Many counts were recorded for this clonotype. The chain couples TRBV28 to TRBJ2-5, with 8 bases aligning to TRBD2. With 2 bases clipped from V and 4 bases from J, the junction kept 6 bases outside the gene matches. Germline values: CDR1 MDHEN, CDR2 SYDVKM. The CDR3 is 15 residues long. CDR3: CASSLLGLGSETQYF. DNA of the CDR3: TGTGCCAGCAGTTTACTGGGACTAGGGTCAGAGACCCAGTACTTC.

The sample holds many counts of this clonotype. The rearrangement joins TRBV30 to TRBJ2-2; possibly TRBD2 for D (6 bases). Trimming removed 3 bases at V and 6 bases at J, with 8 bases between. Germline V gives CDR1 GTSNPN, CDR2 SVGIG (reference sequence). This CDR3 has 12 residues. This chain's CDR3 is CAWSGGPGELFF. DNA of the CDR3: TGTGCCTGGAGCGGGGGACCCGGGGAGCTGTTTTTT. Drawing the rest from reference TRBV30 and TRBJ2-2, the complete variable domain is SQTIHQWPATLVQPVGSPLSLECTVEGTSNPNLYWYRQAAGRGLQLLFYSVGIGQISSEVPQNLSASRPQDRQFILSSKKLLLSDSGFYLCAWSGGPGELFFGEGSRLTVL.

The chain's CDR3 is CASSIAEFDEQYF. CDR3 DNA sequence: TGTGCCAGCAGCATAGCTGAGTTCGACGAGCAGTACTTC. J is TRBJ2-7 and V is TRBV13; no clear D. The germline V gene encodes CDR1 PRHDT and CDR2 FYEKMQ (reference sequence). This CDR3 is built from 13 residues. Trimming pared 5 bases from V and 5 bases from J, leaving 13 bases between.

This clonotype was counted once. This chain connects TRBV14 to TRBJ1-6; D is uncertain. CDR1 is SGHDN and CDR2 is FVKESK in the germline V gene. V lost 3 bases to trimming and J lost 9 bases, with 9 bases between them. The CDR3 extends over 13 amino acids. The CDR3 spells CASSHGGLSPLHF. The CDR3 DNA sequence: TGTGCCAGCAGCCACGGCGGGCTTTCACCCCTCCACTTT.

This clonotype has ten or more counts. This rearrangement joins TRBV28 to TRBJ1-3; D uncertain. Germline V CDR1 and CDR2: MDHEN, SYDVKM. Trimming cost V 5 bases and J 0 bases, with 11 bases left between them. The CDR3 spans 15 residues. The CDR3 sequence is CASSPPSRSGNTIYF. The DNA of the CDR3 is TGTGCCAGCAGTCCCCCTTCTCGCTCTGGAAACACCATATATTTT.

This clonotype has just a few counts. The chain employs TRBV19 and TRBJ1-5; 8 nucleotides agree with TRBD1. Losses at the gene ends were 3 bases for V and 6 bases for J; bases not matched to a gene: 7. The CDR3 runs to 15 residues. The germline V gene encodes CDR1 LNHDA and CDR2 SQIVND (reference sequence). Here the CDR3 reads CASSIGQGAGQPQHF. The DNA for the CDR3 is TGTGCCAGTAGTATTGGGCAGGGGGCTGGTCAGCCCCAGCATTTT.

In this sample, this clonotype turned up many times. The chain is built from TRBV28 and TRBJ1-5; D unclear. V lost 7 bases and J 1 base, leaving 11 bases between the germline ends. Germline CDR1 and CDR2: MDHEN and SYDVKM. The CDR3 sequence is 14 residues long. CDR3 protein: CASTRHPSNQPQHF. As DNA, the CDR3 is TGTGCCAGCACTCGACACCCAAGCAATCAGCCCCAGCATTTT.